These T cell receptor beta chains were read from a single sample in a study of blood T cell repertoires in COVID-19. Clones were read by immunoSEQ multiplex PCR, and TCRdb kept only the in-frame ones, dropping some. The sample records over 350,000 clones, 87% being singletons. The material sequenced was PBMCs or T cells enriched from blood (not recorded which). The receptors here all came from a woman aged 18-30 years with acute COVID-19. Each CDR3 is given with its conserved first and last residue. The order of the fields is clone size, D gene, V gene, J gene, CDR3 DNA, CDR3 protein. The D gene is left open where the match is weak. Expanded clones get a size class; other rows say once, few or many, or leave the size out.

.	TRBD1	TRBV5-1	TRBJ1-1	TGCGCCAGCAGCCGTGGGACAGGGGAGAACACTGAAGCTTTCTTT	CASSRGTGENTEAFF
.	.	TRBV7-2	TRBJ2-3	TGTGCCAGCAAGGAAAGCGGAAGCACAGATACGCAGTATTTT	CASKESGSTDTQYF
.	.	TRBV7-2	TRBJ2-7	TGTGCCAGCAGGGAAGCGGCGCTAGCAACGTACGAGCAGTACTTC	CASREAALATYEQYF
once	.	TRBV10-3	TRBJ1-5	TGTGCCATCAGTGACCTTGATCAGCCCCAGCATTTT	CAISDLDQPQHF
.	.	TRBV4-3	TRBJ1-4	TGCGCCAGCAGCCAAAAGCTTGGGGGGGCTGGTGAAAAACTGTTTTTT	CASSQKLGGAGEKLFF
.	.	TRBV9	TRBJ1-2	TGTGCCAGCAGCCCATCGATTGGCAGGGAGGATGGCTACACCTTC	CASSPSIGREDGYTF
.	TRBD1	TRBV28	TRBJ2-5	TGTGCCAGCAGCCTAGGACAGGAGGAGACCCAGTACTTC	CASSLGQEETQYF
once	.	TRBV28	TRBJ1-2	TGTGCCAGCAGTTCGTCCGACGGAGCTAACTATGGCTACACCTTC	CASSSSDGANYGYTF
.	TRBD2	TRBV30	TRBJ2-2	TGTGCCTGGAATAGCGGGAGGGAGTTCGGGGAGCTGTTTTTT	CAWNSGREFGELFF
.	TRBD1	TRBV3-1/TRBV3-2	TRBJ2-7	TGTGCCAGCAGTCAGGGGGACGGGTGGGGAATTTACGAGCAGTACTTC	CASSQGDGWGIYEQYF
once	.	TRBV7-2	TRBJ1-6	TGTGCCAGCAGCGTGACAGGCGTTTCACCCCTCCACTTT	CASSVTGVSPLHF
.	.	TRBV28	TRBJ2-7	TGTGCCAGCAGGAGCGGTACTGGGGTTTACGAGCAGTACTTC	CASRSGTGVYEQYF
.	.	TRBV3-1/TRBV3-2	TRBJ2-3	TGTGCCAGCAGCCAATTTAGTACAGATACGCAGTATTTT	CASSQFSTDTQYF
.	.	TRBV13	TRBJ1-2	TGTGCCAGCAGCCCCCGACAGTCTTATAGGGGCTACACCTTC	CASSPRQSYRGYTF
.	.	TRBV28	TRBJ1-5	TGTGCCAGCTTTCGGGGACTTCAGCCCCAGCATTTT	CASFRGLQPQHF
.	TRBD1	TRBV19	TRBJ1-2	TGTGCCAGTAAGGACAGGGGGCAAGACTATGGCTACACCTTC	CASKDRGQDYGYTF
.	TRBD1	TRBV10-3	TRBJ2-5	TGTGCCATCAGTCTTTCAGGGGGACAAGAGACCCAGTACTTC	CAISLSGGQETQYF
.	.	TRBV5-6	TRBJ2-7	TGTGCCAGCAGCTTGGTGGGGGCTACAGGGTCCCAAAAGTACGAGCAGTACTTC	CASSLVGATGSQKYEQYF
.	TRBD1	TRBV3-1/TRBV3-2	TRBJ1-6	TGTGCCAGCAGCCAAGAAGAGACAGGGGATTCACCCCTCCACTTT	CASSQEETGDSPLHF
.	TRBD1	TRBV5-5	TRBJ1-5	TGTGCCAGCAGCGCCCGACAGGGGGACCAGCCCCAGCATTTT	CASSARQGDQPQHF
.	TRBD1	TRBV5-3	TRBJ1-5	TGTGCCAGAAGCTTGGGGACAGGAGACAGCAATCAGCCCCAGCATTTT	CARSLGTGDSNQPQHF
.	TRBD1	TRBV24-1	TRBJ1-2	TGTGCCACCAGTGACCCGGGACAGGGGTATGGCTACACCTTC	CATSDPGQGYGYTF
once	TRBD1	TRBV28	TRBJ1-6	TGTGCCAGCAGCCATGGACAGGGCCCCTCACCCCTCCACTTT	CASSHGQGPSPLHF
once	.	TRBV2	TRBJ1-4	TGTGCCAGCAGTGAAAGGGGGGGCCCCAATGAAAAACTGTTTTTT	CASSERGGPNEKLFF
.	.	TRBV9	TRBJ1-1	TGTGCCAGCAGCGGCACAGGGTTTGCCACTGAAGCTTTCTTT	CASSGTGFATEAFF
.	TRBD2	TRBV11-2	TRBJ2-1	TGTGCCAGCAGGTCGAGGGTTGGTAGCGGGGTTTACAATGAGCAGTTCTTC	CASRSRVGSGVYNEQFF
.	TRBD1	TRBV5-1	TRBJ1-1	TGCGCCAGCAGCATGGGACAGGATGGAACTGAAGCTTTCTTT	CASSMGQDGTEAFF
.	.	TRBV7-9	TRBJ1-1	TGTGCCAGCAGCTACCTTACAGGGAGGGACACTGAAGCTTTCTTT	CASSYLTGRDTEAFF
.	TRBD2	TRBV5-1	TRBJ2-5	TGCGCCAGCAGCTTGGGAAGCGGGGGGGTTCAAGAGACCCAGTACTTC	CASSLGSGGVQETQYF
.	.	TRBV4-3	TRBJ2-7	TGCGCCAGCAGCCAAGCTACAGGGCGCGAGCAGTACTTC	CASSQATGREQYF
.	.	TRBV19	TRBJ1-3	TGTGCCAGTAGCCGGAGAGGGCCTGGAAACACCATATATTTT	CASSRRGPGNTIYF
.	.	TRBV23-1	TRBJ2-7	TGCGCCAGCACCCATCCGACTAGAGCCCGATCCTACGAGCAGTACTTC	CASTHPTRARSYEQYF
.	.	TRBV21-1	TRBJ2-3	TGTGCCAGCAGCAAAGGACTAGCGGGTAGCACAGATACGCAGTATTTT	CASSKGLAGSTDTQYF
.	.	TRBV7-2	TRBJ1-6	TGTGCCAGCAGCTTAGCTCGTCGCGCCTTAAATCGGTCACCCCTCCACTTT	CASSLARRALNRSPLHF
many	.	TRBV4-3	TRBJ2-2	TGCGCCAGCAGCCTGGAGGGAGGATCGAACACCGGGGAGCTGTTTTTT	CASSLEGGSNTGELFF
once	.	TRBV2	TRBJ2-5	TGTGCCAGCCCCGGAGGAAGCGTCCAAGAGACCCAGTACTTC	CASPGGSVQETQYF
few	TRBD1	TRBV27	TRBJ1-6	TGTGCCAGCAGTTTATCGACAGGGAGAACACCCCTCCACTTT	CASSLSTGRTPLHF
.	TRBD1	TRBV29-1	TRBJ2-1	TGCAGCGCTCCGGGACAGGGGGCTATCAATGAGCAGTTCTTC	CSAPGQGAINEQFF
.	TRBD1	TRBV9	TRBJ1-1	TGTGCCAGCAGCCCTGGGACAGGAAAGGCTTTGACTGAAGCTTTCTTT	CASSPGTGKALTEAFF
.	.	TRBV7-9	TRBJ1-2	TGTGCCAGCAGCTTAGGGGGGACACCGGATGGCTACACCTTC	CASSLGGTPDGYTF
.	.	TRBV28	TRBJ2-7	TGTGCCAGCAGTCTGGCTAGCGTTGGGGGGGAGCAGTACTTC	CASSLASVGGEQYF
.	.	TRBV7-9	TRBJ1-2	TGTGCCAGCAGCTTAACCGGGGCGGGGGAAAAGGATGGAGGCACCTTC	CASSLTGAGEKDGGTF
.	.	TRBV2	TRBJ1-3	TGTGCCAGCAGTGAACGCCGGGGGGAAGGCTCTGGAAACACCATATATTTT	CASSERRGEGSGNTIYF
.	.	TRBV28	TRBJ1-4	TGTGCCAGCAGTTTAAGGGGGTCCAATGAAAAACTGTTTTTT	CASSLRGSNEKLFF
few	.	TRBV27	TRBJ1-4	TGTGCCAGCAGTTTCATTAATGAAAAACTGTTTTTT	CASSFINEKLFF